Sequencing of this T cell receptor (beta chain) was carried out in a study of low-dose radiotherapy and immunotherapy resistance in tumors. With TRAV- and TRBV-specific primers, first-strand cDNA was made, covering the alpha and beta chains. TCRs underwent 20 PCR cycles of amplification with a constant-region primer and V-primer adapter. mRNA that had been isolated underwent amplification through in vitro transcription. Each CDR3 protein gets one entry after TCRdb re-called the reads with MiXCR. The sample has around 100,000 distinct CDR3 sequences, less than 25% seen once; the top ten hold roughly 4.3%. The sample's time point: after trial treatment. Treatment of the sample: LDRT plus nivolumab, ipilimumab, low-dose cyclophosphamide and aspirin (RACIN trial). CDR1 and CDR2 (germline): SGHRS, YFSETQ. The CDR3 sequence is 14 residues long. V lost 4 bases and J lost 1, with 8 bases in between. This clonotype was recorded many times.

This sequence joins TRBV5-1 and TRBJ2-2; D possibly corresponds to TRBD1 (6 bases). The sample in question was PBMCs, obtained after low-dose radiotherapy plus immunotherapy. The TCR was taken from a male donor with prostate cancer. CDR3 residues: CASSTGQNTGELFF. The CDR3, as DNA: TGCGCCAGCAGCACGGGACAGAACACCGGGGAGCTGTTTTTT. Full variable domain (missing parts from reference TRBV5-1 and TRBJ2-2): KAGVTQTPRYLIKTRGQQVTLSCSPISGHRSVSWYQQTPGQGLQFLFEYFSETQRNKGNFPGRFSGRQFSNSRSEMNVSTLELGDSALYLCASSTGQNTGELFFGEGSRLTVL.